The entry below gives a single T cell receptor beta chain sequence along with its context. TCRdb's table, derived via immunoSEQ multiplex PCR, lists solely in-frame clones and lacks some. Of about 94,000 clones in the sample, 80% to 95% are singletons; the top ten hold 0.35% to 0.55%. The data are from a study of Tregs in tolerant kidney transplant recipients. Study at large: The nonmyeloablative bone marrow transplants came from related graft donors, with transient mixed chimerism.

Unstimulated regulatory T cells (CD4+CD25+CD127-), CD4+CD25- non-regulatory cells, CD4 and CD8 cells were FACS-sorted from thawed PBMCs. From germline, CDR1 is MNHEY and CDR2 SMNVEV (reference sequence). The CDR3 covers 14 residues. The V segment lost 3 bases and the J segment 1 base; nucleotides outside the gene matches: 2. Sequencing was performed on CD4+ T cells from blood, taken before the transplant. This clonotype was obtained from a human donor who received a combined kidney and bone marrow transplant. This chain joins TRBV27 and TRBJ2-5, with 7 positions matching TRBD1. In DNA, the CDR3 is TGTGCCAGCAGTTTTCGGGACAGCCAAGAGACCCAGTACTTC. This sequence encodes CASSFRDSQETQYF.